The sequence of this T cell receptor (beta chain) was determined in a study of metastatic and nonmetastatic thyroid tumors. Study-wide background: Repertoire comparison spanned blood and tumor or nodule tissue of malignant and benign thyroid patients. The study's findings and limits: For both blood and tumor, malignant thyroid tumors reportedly showed significantly higher TCR beta diversity than benign nodules did.

The CDR3 length is 15 residues. V lost 4 bases and J lost 11; bases outside the gene matches: 11. Per the germline V gene, CDR1 is MNHEY and CDR2 is SMNVEV (reference sequence). In the study's own analysis: Using the CDR3 differences seen across clinicopathological groups, the authors built a distant-metastasis classifier for papillary thyroid cancer, which was meant to discriminate distant-metastatic patients. TCRdb re-analyzed the PCR reads through MiXCR. Clone size and V and J calls follow TCRdb, not the original study. The sample carries 55,000 or so clones, under 20% recorded once. Every patient underwent thyroid surgery untreated. A few counts support this clone. The antigen remains unidentified.

The V call is TRBV27, the J call TRBJ1-6, with TRBD1 matching over 7 bases. Sequenced: blood. This receptor was taken from a female donor with papillary thyroid cancer or a benign thyroid nodule (not recorded which). Some clones in this sample may be carry-over from other donors' samples. In DNA form, the CDR3 reads TGTGCCAGCAGTTCTGGGGACAGCGGGCATCCACCCCTCCACTTT. This translates into CASSSGDSGHPPLHF.